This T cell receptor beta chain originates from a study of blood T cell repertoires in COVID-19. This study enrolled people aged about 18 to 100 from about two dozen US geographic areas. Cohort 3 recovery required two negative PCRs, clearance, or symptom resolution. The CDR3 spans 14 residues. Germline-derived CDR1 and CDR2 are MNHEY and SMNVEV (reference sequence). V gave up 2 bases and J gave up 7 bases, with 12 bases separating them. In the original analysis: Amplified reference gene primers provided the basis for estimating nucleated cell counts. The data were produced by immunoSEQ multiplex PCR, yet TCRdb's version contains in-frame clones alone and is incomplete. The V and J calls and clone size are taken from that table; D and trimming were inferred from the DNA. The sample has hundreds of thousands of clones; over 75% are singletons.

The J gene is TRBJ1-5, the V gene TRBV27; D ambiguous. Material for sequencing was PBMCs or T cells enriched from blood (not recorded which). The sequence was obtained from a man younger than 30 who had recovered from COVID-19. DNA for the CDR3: TGTGCCAGCAGTTTAAGACGGCGGGTACAGCCCCAGCATTTT. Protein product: CASSLRRRVQPQHF.